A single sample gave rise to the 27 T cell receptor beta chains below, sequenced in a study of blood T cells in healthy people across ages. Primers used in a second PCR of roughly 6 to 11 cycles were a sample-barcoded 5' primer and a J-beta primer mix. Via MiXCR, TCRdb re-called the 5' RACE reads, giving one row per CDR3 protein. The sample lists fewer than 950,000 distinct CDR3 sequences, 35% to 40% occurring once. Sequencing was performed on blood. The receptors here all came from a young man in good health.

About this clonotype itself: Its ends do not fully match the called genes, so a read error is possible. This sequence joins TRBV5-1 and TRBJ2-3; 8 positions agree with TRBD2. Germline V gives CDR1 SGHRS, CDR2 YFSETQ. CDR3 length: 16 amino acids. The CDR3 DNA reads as TGCACCAGCAGCTTGCCCTCGGGGGGGCTCACAGATACGCAGTATTTT. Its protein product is CTSSLPSGGLTDTQYF.

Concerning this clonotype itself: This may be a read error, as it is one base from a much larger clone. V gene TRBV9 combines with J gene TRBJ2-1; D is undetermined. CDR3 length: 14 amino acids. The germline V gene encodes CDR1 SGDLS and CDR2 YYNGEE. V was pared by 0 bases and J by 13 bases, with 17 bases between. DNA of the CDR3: TGTGCCAGCAGCGTAGGGAACTCTCGAGAGACCCAGTTCTTC. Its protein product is CASSVGNSRETQFF.

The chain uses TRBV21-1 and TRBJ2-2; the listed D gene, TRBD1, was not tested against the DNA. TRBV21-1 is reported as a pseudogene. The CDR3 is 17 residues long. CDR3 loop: CASSKQMTGEHTGELFF. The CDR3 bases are TGTGCCAGCAGTAAACAAATGACAGGGGAACACACCGGGGAGCTGTTTTTT.

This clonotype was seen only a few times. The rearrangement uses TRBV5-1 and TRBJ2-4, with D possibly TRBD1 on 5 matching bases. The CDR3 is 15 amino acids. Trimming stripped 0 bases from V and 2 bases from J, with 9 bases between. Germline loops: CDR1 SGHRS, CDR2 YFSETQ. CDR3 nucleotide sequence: TGCGCCAGCAGCTTGGACGCAGGGTCCAAAAACATTCAGTACTTC. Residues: CASSLDAGSKNIQYF.

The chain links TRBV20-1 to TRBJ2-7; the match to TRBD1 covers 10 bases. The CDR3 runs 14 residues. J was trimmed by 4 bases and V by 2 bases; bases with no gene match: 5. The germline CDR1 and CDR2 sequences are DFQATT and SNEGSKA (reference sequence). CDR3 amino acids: CSARKGQGLYEQYF. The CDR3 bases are TGCAGTGCTAGAAAGGGACAGGGGTTATACGAGCAGTACTTC.

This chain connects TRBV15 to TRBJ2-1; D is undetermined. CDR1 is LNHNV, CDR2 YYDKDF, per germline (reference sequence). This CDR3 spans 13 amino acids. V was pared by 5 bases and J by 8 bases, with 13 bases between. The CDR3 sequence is CATSPVPVHEQFF. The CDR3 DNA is TGTGCCACCAGCCCCGTCCCGGTACATGAGCAGTTCTTC.

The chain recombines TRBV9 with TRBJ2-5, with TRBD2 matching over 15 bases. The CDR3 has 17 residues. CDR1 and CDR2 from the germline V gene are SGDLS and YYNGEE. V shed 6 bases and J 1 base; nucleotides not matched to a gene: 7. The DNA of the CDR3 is TGTGCCAGCAATCCACTGGGACTAGCGGGGGGCCAAGAGACCCAGTACTTC. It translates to CASNPLGLAGGQETQYF.

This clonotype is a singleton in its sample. The DNA for the CDR3 is TGTGCCAGCAGCCACCGGGACAGGCCAGCCAATGAGCAGTACTTC. This sequence encodes CASSHRDRPANEQYF. This sequence joins TRBV7-9 and TRBJ2-5, with TRBD1 matching 8 bases. J lost 11 bases, V lost 5 bases, and 16 bases had no gene match. The CDR3 sequence is 15 residues long. Germline V gene data show CDR1 as SEHNR and CDR2 as FQNEAQ (reference sequence).

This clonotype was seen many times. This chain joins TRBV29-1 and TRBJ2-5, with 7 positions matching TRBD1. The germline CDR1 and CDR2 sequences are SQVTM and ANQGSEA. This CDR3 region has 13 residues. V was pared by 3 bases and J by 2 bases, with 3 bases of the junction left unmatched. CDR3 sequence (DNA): TGCAGCGTTGATGGGACAGCGCAAGAGACCCAGTACTTC. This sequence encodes CSVDGTAQETQYF.

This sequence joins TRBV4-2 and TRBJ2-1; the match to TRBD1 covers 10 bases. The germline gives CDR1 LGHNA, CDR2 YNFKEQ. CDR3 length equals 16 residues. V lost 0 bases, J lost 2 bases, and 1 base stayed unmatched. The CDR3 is CASSQEGTGAYNEQFF. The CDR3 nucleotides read TGTGCCAGCAGCCAAGAGGGGACAGGGGCCTACAATGAGCAGTTCTTC.

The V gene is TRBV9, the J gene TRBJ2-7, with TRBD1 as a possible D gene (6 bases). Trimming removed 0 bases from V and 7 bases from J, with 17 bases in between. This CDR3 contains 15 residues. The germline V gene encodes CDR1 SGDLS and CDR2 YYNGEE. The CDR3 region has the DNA TGTGCCAGCAGCGTAGCGAGGGGGTGGGACAATGAGCAGTACTTC. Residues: CASSVARGWDNEQYF.

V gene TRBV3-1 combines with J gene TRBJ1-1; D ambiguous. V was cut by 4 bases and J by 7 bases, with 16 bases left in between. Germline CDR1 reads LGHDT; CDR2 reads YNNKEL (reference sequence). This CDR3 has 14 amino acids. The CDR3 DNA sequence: TGTGCCAGCAGCCCCGAAGGCGTCAGGCGTGAAGCTTTCTTT. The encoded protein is CASSPEGVRREAFF.

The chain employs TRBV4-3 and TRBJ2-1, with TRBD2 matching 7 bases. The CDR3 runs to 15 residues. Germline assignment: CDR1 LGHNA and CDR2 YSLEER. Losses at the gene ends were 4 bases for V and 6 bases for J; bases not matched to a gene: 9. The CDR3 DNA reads TGCGCCAGCAGCCGGGTGGGAGGGGTGGTCAATGAGCAGTTCTTC. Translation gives CASSRVGGVVNEQFF.

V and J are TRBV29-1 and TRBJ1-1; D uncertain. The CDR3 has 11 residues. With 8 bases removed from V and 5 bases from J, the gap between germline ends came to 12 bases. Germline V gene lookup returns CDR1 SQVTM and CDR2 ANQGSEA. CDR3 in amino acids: CSSPEGTEAFF. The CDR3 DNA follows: TGCAGCTCCCCGGAAGGTACTGAAGCTTTCTTT.

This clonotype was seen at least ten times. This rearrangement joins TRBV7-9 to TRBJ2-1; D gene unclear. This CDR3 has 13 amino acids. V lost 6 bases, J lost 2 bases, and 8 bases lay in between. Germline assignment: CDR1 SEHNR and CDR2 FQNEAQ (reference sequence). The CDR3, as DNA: TGTGCCAGCAGATCAGACACCTACAATGAGCAGTTCTTC. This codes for CASRSDTYNEQFF.

CDR3 in amino acids: CSARETGSYEQYF. DNA of the CDR3: TGCAGTGCTAGAGAGACAGGTTCCTACGAGCAGTACTTC. V is TRBV20-1 and J is TRBJ2-7; weak D call: TRBD1 (6 bases). Per germline, CDR1 DFQATT and CDR2 SNEGSKA (reference sequence). The CDR3 is 13 amino acids. Trimming shortened V by 0 bases and J by 1 base, and 7 bases separated the two germline ends.

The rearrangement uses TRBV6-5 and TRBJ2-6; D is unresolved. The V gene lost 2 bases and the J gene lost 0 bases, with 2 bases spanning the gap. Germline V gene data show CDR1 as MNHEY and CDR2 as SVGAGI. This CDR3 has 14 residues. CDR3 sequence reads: CASSYVSGANVLTF. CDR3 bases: TGTGCCAGCAGTTACGTCTCTGGGGCCAACGTCCTGACTTTC.

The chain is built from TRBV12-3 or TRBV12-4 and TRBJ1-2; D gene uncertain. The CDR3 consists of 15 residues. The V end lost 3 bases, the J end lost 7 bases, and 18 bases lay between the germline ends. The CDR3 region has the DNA TGTGCCAGCAGTTTCCACGGGAATAGGGAGGCTGGCTACACCTTC. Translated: CASSFHGNREAGYTF.

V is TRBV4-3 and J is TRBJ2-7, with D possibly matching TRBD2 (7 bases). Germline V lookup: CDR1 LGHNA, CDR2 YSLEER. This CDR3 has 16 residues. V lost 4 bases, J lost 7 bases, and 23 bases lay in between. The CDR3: CASSRGWGGRVNEQYF. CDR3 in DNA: TGCGCCAGCAGCCGCGGATGGGGGGGGCGTGTTAATGAGCAGTACTTC.

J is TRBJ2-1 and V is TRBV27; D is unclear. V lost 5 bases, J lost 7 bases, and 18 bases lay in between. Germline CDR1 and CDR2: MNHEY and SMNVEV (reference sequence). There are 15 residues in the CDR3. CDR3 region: CASSALGPPSNEQFF. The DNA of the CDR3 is TGTGCCAGCAGTGCCCTCGGACCCCCCTCGAATGAGCAGTTCTTC.

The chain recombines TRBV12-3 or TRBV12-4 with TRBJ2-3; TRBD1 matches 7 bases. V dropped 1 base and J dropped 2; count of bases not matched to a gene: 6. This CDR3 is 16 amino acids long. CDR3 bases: TGTGCCAGCAGTTTAGGGGACAGTCAGATCACAGATACGCAGTATTTT. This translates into CASSLGDSQITDTQYF.

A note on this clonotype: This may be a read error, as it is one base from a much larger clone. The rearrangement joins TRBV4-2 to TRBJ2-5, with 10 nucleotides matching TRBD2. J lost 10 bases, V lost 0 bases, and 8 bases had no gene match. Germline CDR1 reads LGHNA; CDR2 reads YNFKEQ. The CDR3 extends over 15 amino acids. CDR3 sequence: CASSQDTSGTVFQYF. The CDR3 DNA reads TGTGCCAGCAGCCAAGATACTAGCGGGACGGTGTTCCAGTACTTC.

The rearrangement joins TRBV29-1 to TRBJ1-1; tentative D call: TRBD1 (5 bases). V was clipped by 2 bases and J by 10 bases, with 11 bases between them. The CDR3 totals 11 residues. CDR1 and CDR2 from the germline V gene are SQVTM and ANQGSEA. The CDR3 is CSVEWGCAAFF. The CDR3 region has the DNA TGCAGCGTTGAATGGGGGTGTGCAGCTTTCTTT.

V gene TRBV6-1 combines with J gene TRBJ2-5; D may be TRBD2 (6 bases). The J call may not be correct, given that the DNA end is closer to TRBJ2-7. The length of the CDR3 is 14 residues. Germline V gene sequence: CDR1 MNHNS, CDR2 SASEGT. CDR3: CASSEGSGGYEQYF. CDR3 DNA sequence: TGTGCCAGCAGTGAAGGGAGTGGGGGGTACGAGCAGTACTTC.

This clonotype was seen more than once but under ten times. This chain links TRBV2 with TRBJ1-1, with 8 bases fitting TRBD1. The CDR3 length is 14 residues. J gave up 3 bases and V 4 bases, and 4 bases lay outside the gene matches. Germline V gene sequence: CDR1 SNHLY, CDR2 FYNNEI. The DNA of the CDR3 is TGTGCCAGCAGTGGGACAGGGAGAGACACTGAAGCTTTCTTT. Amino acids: CASSGTGRDTEAFF.

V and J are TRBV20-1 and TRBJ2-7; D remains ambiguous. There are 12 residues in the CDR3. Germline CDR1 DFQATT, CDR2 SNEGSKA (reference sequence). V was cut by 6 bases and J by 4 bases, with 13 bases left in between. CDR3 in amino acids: CSALKARYEQYF. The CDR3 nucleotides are TGCAGTGCCCTGAAAGCACGTTACGAGCAGTACTTC.

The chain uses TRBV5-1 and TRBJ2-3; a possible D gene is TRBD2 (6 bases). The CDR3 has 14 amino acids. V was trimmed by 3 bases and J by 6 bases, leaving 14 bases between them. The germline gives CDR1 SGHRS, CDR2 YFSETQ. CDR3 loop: CASSSGTGVDTQYF. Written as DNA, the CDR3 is TGCGCCAGCAGCTCCGGGACTGGGGTTGATACGCAGTATTTT.